This entry is about one T cell receptor beta chain. What it binds is unknown. This record comes from a study of cytomegalovirus exposure and HLA in healthy donors. General observations from the study: Earlier findings revealed that most TCR beta V segments proved productive either about 87% or about 30% of the time.

The study ran its PCR with 60 Vbeta and 13 Jbeta primers. Produced via immunoSEQ multiplex PCR; TCRdb's table is partial and in-frame only. The sample has around 94,000 clones, roughly 78% seen once; the top ten hold about 4.5%. Germline values: CDR1 SEHNR, CDR2 FQNEAQ (reference sequence). V lost 4 bases and J lost 3; bases outside the gene matches: 7. The CDR3 consists of 16 residues. This receptor was identified in a male donor in good health and CMV-seropositive. This chain uses TRBV7-9 with TRBJ2-1; 9 nucleotides line up with TRBD1. The sequencing input was PBMCs. The DNA of the CDR3 is TGTGCCAGCAGCTGGATCCGGGACAGGGACTACAATGAGCAGTTCTTC. Translated, it gives CASSWIRDRDYNEQFF.